This T cell receptor beta chain was sequenced in a study of blood T cell repertoires in COVID-19. The wider study: T cells, B-cell-depleted T cells, or PBMCs supplied cDNA or gDNA.

Germline-derived CDR1 and CDR2 are MNHEY and SVGAGI. V trimming: 2 bases; J trimming: 2 bases; junction bases outside the gene matches: 3. CDR3 size: 15 residues. Participant-given clinical history determined each cohort assignment. Among Cohort 3 donors, those recovered had two negative PCRs, clearance, or symptom resolution. Assay used: immunoSEQ multiplex PCR; TCRdb lists only in-frame clones, some missing. The sample holds about 310,000 clones, around 90% seen once. This chain uses TRBV6-5 with TRBJ1-2; TRBD1 aligns across 9 bases. The TCR was taken from a woman under 30 who had recovered from COVID-19. Sequenced material: PBMCs or T cells enriched from blood (not recorded which). CDR3 nucleotide sequence: TGTGCCAGCAGTTACGCGGGACAGGGAAACTATGGCTACACCTTC. It yields the protein CASSYAGQGNYGYTF.